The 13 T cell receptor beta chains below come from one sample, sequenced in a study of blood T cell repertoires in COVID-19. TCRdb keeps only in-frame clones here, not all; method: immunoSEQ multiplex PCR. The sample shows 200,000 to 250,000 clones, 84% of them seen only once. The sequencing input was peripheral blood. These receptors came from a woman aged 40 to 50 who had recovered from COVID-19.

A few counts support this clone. The CDR3 sequence: CASSPGQGNGYTF. DNA for the CDR3: TGTGCCAGCAGCCCGGGACAGGGAAATGGCTACACCTTC. V usage is TRBV2 and J usage is TRBJ1-2; the match to TRBD1 covers 9 bases. Trimming cost V 6 bases and J 6 bases; bases outside gene matches: 5. CDR3 size: 13 residues. Germline V gene data show CDR1 as SNHLY and CDR2 as FYNNEI.

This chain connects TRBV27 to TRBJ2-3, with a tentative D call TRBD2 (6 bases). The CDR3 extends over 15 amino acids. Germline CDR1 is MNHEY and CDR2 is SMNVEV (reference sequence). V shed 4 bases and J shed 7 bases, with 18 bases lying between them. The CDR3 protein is CASSYRTGVGNTQYF. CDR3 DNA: TGTGCCAGCAGTTATCGGACGGGGGTGGGAAATACGCAGTATTTT.

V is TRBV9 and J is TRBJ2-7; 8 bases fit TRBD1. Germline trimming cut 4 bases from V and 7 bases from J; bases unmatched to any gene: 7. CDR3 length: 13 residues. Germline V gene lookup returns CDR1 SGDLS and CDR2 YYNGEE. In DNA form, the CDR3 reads TGTGCCAGCAGCCGCGCAGGGGGCGGTGAGCAGTACTTC. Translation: CASSRAGGGEQYF.

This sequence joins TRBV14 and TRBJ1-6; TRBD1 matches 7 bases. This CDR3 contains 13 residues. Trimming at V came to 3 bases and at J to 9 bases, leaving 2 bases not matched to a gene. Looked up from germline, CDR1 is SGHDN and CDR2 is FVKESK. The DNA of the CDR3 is TGTGCCAGCAGCCACGGGACAGTTTCACCCCTCCACTTT. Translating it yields CASSHGTVSPLHF.

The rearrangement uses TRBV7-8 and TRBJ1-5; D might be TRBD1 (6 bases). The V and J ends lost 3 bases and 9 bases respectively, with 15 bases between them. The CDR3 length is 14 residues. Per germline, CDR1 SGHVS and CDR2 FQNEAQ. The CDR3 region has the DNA TGTGCCAGCAGCTTTCGGGACATAAGGCGGCCCCAGCATTTT. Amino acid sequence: CASSFRDIRRPQHF.

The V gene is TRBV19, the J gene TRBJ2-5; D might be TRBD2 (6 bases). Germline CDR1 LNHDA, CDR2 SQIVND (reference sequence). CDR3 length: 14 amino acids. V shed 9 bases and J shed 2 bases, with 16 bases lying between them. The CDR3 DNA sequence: TGTGCCAGCCGGGGCGGGGCAGTACAAGAGACCCAGTACTTC. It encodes CASRGGAVQETQYF.

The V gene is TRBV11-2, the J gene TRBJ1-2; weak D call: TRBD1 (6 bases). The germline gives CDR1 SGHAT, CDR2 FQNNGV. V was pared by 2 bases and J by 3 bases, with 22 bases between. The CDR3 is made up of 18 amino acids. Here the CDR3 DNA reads TGTGCCAGCAGCTTAACCCACCCAAAAGGACAGAATCACTATGGCTACACCTTC. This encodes CASSLTHPKGQNHYGYTF. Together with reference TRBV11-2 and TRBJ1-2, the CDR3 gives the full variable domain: EAGVAQSPRYKIIEKRQSVAFWCNPISGHATLYWYQQILGQGPKLLIQFQNNGVVDDSQLPKDRFSAERLKGVDSTLKIQPAKLEDSAVYLCASSLTHPKGQNHYGYTFGSGTRLTVV.

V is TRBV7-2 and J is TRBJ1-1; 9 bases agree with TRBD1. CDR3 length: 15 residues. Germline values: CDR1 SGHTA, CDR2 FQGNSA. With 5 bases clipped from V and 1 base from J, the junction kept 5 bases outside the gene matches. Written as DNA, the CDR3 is TGTGCCAGCAGCCCCTGGACAGGGGAGAACACTGAAGCTTTCTTT. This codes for CASSPWTGENTEAFF.

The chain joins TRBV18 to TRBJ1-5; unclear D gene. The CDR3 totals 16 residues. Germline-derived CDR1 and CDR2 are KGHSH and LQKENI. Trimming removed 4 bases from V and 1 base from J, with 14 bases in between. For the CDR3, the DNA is TGTGCCAGCTCACAGCGGGAGGAGGGCAGCAATCAGCCCCAGCATTTT. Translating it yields CASSQREEGSNQPQHF.

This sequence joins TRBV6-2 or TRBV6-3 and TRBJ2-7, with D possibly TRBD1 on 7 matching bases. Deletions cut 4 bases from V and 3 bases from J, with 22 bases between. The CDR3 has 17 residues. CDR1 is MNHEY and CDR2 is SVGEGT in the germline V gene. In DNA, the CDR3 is TGTGCCAGCAGTTTGTCACTACGGGGGACAGAAATCTACGAGCAGTACTTC. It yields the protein CASSLSLRGTEIYEQYF.

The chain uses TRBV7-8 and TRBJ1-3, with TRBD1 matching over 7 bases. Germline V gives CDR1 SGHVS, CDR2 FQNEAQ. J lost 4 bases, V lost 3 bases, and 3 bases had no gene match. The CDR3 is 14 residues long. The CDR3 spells CASSFDRVGNTIYF. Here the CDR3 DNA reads TGTGCCAGCAGCTTCGACAGGGTCGGAAACACCATATATTTT.

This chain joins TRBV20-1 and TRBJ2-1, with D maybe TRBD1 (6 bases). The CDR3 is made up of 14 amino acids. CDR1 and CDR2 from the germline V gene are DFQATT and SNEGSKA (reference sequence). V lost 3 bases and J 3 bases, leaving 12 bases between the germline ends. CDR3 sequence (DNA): TGCAGTGCTAGTTTACAGGGTCTCTACAATGAGCAGTTCTTC. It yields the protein CSASLQGLYNEQFF.

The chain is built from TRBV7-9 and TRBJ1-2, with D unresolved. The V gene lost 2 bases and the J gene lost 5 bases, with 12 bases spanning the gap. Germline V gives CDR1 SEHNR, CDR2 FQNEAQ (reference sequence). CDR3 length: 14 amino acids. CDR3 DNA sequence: TGTGCCAGCAGCTTAATTTTGGCAGGTTATGGCTACACCTTC. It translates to CASSLILAGYGYTF. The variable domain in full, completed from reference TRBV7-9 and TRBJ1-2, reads DTGVSQNPRHKITKRGQNVTFRCDPISEHNRLYWYRQTLGQGPEFLTYFQNEAQLEKSRLLSDRFSAERPKGSFSTLEIQRTEQGDSAMYLCASSLILAGYGYTFGSGTRLTVV.